The 31 T cell receptor beta chains below were found in one sample sequenced in a study of shared clonotypes between healthy human individuals. The naive CD8 fraction comprised CD45RO-negative cells positively selected for CCR7 and excluded terminally differentiated effector memory CD45RA+ cells. Profiled with immunoSEQ multiplex PCR; TCRdb holds only in-frame clones, not every one. The table has some 2.1 million clones, 93% seen once. Sequencing was performed on naive CD8+ T cells from PBMCs. The receptors originated from a man younger than 35 in good health. Some clones in this sample may be carry-over from other donors' samples.

The chain carries TRBV5-7 and TRBJ2-1, with TRBD1 matching 11 bases. TRBV5-7 is classed as an ORF, of uncertain function. Unmatched junction bases numbered 4, after V lost 4 bases and J lost 7 bases. There are 14 residues in the CDR3. CDR3 region: CASSPGQGANEQFF. CDR3 DNA sequence: TGTGCCAGCAGCCCAGGACAGGGGGCAAATGAGCAGTTCTTC.

This clone appeared a few times. The same CDR3 arises from other DNA sequences in this sample as well. The rearrangement uses TRBV27 and TRBJ2-7; D unresolved. Germline-derived CDR1 and CDR2 are MNHEY and SMNVEV (reference sequence). V dropped 2 bases and J dropped 3 bases, with 5 bases sitting between them. The CDR3 consists of 12 residues. This CDR3 is CASSLDGYEQYF. The CDR3 coding sequence is TGTGCCAGCAGTTTAGACGGCTACGAGCAGTACTTC.

The chain couples TRBV9 to TRBJ2-7, with 13 bases lining up with TRBD2. Germline CDR1 is SGDLS and CDR2 is YYNGEE. Trimming took 3 bases from V and 6 from J; bases not matched to a gene: 9. The CDR3 spans 16 residues. The CDR3 region is CASSGEGGLAGVEQYF. In nucleotides, the CDR3 is TGTGCCAGCAGCGGAGAGGGAGGACTAGCGGGAGTCGAGCAGTACTTC.

The count of this clone is one. At one of its ends the junction is not consistent with the germline gene, which may arise from a read error. The rearrangement uses TRBV19 and TRBJ1-2, with 8 bases fitting TRBD1. The V gene's germline CDR1 is LNHDA and CDR2 SQIVND (reference sequence). The CDR3 has 11 amino acids. The CDR3 coding sequence is TGTGCCAGTAGTAGGGGACAGGAGATTCGGTTC. The encoded protein is CASSRGQEIRF.

With respect to this clone: One end of the junction does not line up with germline, which may come from a read error. This rearrangement joins TRBV4-3 to TRBJ2-1, with 8 bases aligning to TRBD1. CDR1 is LGHNA and CDR2 is YSLEER in the germline V gene. CDR3 length: 17 residues. The CDR3, as DNA: TGCGCCAGCAACCAAGATTGGTTGGGGACAGGTAAAAATGAGCAGTTCTTC. Its translation is CASNQDWLGTGKNEQFF.

The V call is TRBV27, the J call TRBJ1-2, with a possible D match to TRBD1 (5 bases). The CDR3 length is 16 residues. Deletions cut 4 bases from V and 4 bases from J, with 19 bases between. CDR1 is MNHEY and CDR2 is SMNVEV in the germline V gene (reference sequence). The CDR3 reads CASSYFQGSSSYGYTF. For the CDR3, the DNA is TGTGCCAGCAGTTATTTTCAGGGAAGCTCTAGCTATGGCTACACCTTC.

V and J are TRBV4-2 and TRBJ2-1; D is possibly TRBD2 (6 bases). Germline values: CDR1 LGHNA, CDR2 YNFKEQ. Deletions cut 1 base from V and 6 bases from J, with 16 bases between. This CDR3 region has 16 residues. CDR3 in amino acids: CASSQVAAGVGNEQFF. The CDR3, as DNA: TGTGCCAGCAGCCAAGTAGCGGCTGGGGTGGGCAATGAGCAGTTCTTC.

J is TRBJ2-5 and V is TRBV6-5, with TRBD2 matching over 10 bases. Germline loops: CDR1 MNHEY, CDR2 SVGAGI. The trim removed 0 bases at V and 5 bases at J, leaving 6 bases unmatched. The CDR3 runs to 16 residues. The CDR3: CASSYSEPGLAETQYF. CDR3 DNA sequence: TGTGCCAGCAGTTACTCGGAACCGGGACTAGCGGAGACCCAGTACTTC.

The V call is TRBV19, the J call TRBJ1-1, with D hard to call. Deletions cut 2 bases from V and 9 bases from J, with 7 bases between. The germline CDR1 and CDR2 sequences are LNHDA and SQIVND (reference sequence). This CDR3 has 11 amino acids. This CDR3 reads CASSISRKAFF. The CDR3 coding sequence is TGTGCCAGTAGTATATCTAGAAAAGCTTTCTTT. Full variable domain (missing parts from reference TRBV19 and TRBJ1-1): DGGITQSPKYLFRKEGQNVTLSCEQNLNHDAMYWYRQDPGQGLRLIYYSQIVNDFQKGDIAEGYSVSREKKESFPLTVTSAQKNPTAFYLCASSISRKAFFGQGTRLTVV.

The rearrangement joins TRBV2 to TRBJ2-3; D is uncertain. Germline V gene sequence: CDR1 SNHLY, CDR2 FYNNEI. V was trimmed by 3 bases and J by 1 base, leaving 8 bases between them. This CDR3 region has 14 residues. The CDR3 nucleotides read TGTGCCAGCAGTGACCTCACTGGCACAGATACGCAGTATTTT. As protein: CASSDLTGTDTQYF.

The V gene is TRBV18, the J gene TRBJ2-5; D tentatively reads TRBD1 or TRBD2 (5 bases each). CDR3 length: 15 amino acids. The V end lost 0 bases, the J end lost 2 bases, and 10 bases lay between the germline ends. Germline values: CDR1 KGHSH, CDR2 LQKENI. CDR3 amino acids: CASSPPGVNQETQYF. In nucleotides, the CDR3 is TGTGCCAGCTCACCACCGGGGGTGAATCAAGAGACCCAGTACTTC.

This rearrangement joins TRBV27 to TRBJ1-1, with 10 bases matching TRBD1. Germline V gene sequence: CDR1 MNHEY, CDR2 SMNVEV (reference sequence). V lost 8 bases and J lost 4; bases outside the gene matches: 10. The CDR3 runs to 15 residues. The CDR3 region has the DNA TGTGCCAGCCTCGGGACAGGGGTCGTTATCACTGAAGCTTTCTTT. Translated, it gives CASLGTGVVITEAFF.

This sequence joins TRBV4-3 and TRBJ2-3, with TRBD2 as a possible D gene (6 bases). CDR1 LGHNA and CDR2 YSLEER come from the germline V gene. The germline V and J ends were trimmed by 4 bases and 1 base, with 12 bases remaining between them. CDR3 length equals 15 residues. The CDR3 nucleotides are TGCGCCAGCAGCCGAGCCTGGGGGGGCACAGATACGCAGTATTTT. Translation gives CASSRAWGGTDTQYF.

This clone has only one observation. The chain links TRBV4-1 to TRBJ2-3, with D possibly being TRBD2 (6 bases). V lost 2 bases and J lost 1, with 10 bases in between. The CDR3 runs 15 residues. Germline-derived CDR1 and CDR2 are MGHRA and YSYEKL. CDR3 sequence (DNA): TGCGCCAGCAGCCAAATAACTAGCCGCACAGATACGCAGTATTTT. It translates to CASSQITSRTDTQYF.

This chain connects TRBV15 to TRBJ2-1; possibly TRBD2 for D (6 bases). V was shortened by 5 bases and J by 6 bases, with 14 bases between the two germline ends. Germline lookup yields CDR1 LNHNV and CDR2 YYDKDF (reference sequence). CDR3 size: 14 residues. CDR3 sequence (DNA): TGTGCCACCAGCTGGAGGGAGGTTCTCAATGAGCAGTTCTTC. Residues: CATSWREVLNEQFF. Using reference TRBV15 and TRBJ2-1 for the parts outside the CDR3, the full variable domain is DAMVIQNPRYQVTQFGKPVTLSCSQTLNHNVMYWYQQKSSQAPKLLFHYYDKDFNNEADTPDNFQSRRPNTSFCFLDIRSPGLGDTAMYLCATSWREVLNEQFFGPGTRLTVL.

The genes are TRBV28 and TRBJ2-7, with a possible D match to TRBD1 (6 bases). In germline, CDR1 is MDHEN, CDR2 SYDVKM. CDR3 length equals 14 residues. V lost 6 bases, J lost 2 bases, and 14 bases lay in between. CDR3 protein: CASSQTGKPYEQYF. Here the CDR3 DNA reads TGTGCCAGCAGCCAGACAGGAAAACCCTACGAGCAGTACTTC.

The chain is built from TRBV10-2 and TRBJ1-3; D is undetermined. The V end lost 3 bases, the J end lost 4 bases, and 13 bases lay between the germline ends. From germline, CDR1 is WSHSY and CDR2 SAAADI. This CDR3 region has 15 residues. The CDR3 bases are TGCGCCAGCAGTGAACAACCGGGTCTCGGAAACACCATATATTTT. This gives the protein CASSEQPGLGNTIYF.

This clone was detected only once. The chain employs TRBV15 and TRBJ2-7, with TRBD1 matching over 12 bases. The V gene end was trimmed by 4 bases and the J gene end by 4 bases; junction bases not matched to a gene: 20. The CDR3 is 20 amino acids. From germline, CDR1 is LNHNV and CDR2 YYDKDF (reference sequence). CDR3 residues: CATSTLGQGATRLARYEQYF. CDR3 coding DNA: TGTGCCACCAGCACTTTGGGACAGGGGGCGACCAGACTAGCGAGGTACGAGCAGTACTTC.

The sample holds a few counts of this clone. The chain has TRBV16 and TRBJ1-2; no clear D. V was cut by 4 bases and J by 2 bases, with 14 bases left in between. CDR1 KGHSY and CDR2 FQNENV come from the germline V gene. The CDR3 has 15 residues. This CDR3 is CASSLDRSPNYGYTF. In DNA form, the CDR3 reads TGTGCCAGCAGCCTTGACCGCTCCCCGAACTATGGCTACACCTTC.

The chain uses TRBV27 and TRBJ2-3; 7 positions match TRBD2. Trimming took 5 bases from V and 4 from J; bases not matched to a gene: 9. The CDR3 extends over 15 amino acids. CDR1 MNHEY and CDR2 SMNVEV come from the germline V gene (reference sequence). CDR3 nucleotides: TGTGCCAGCAGTCCAACGACTAGCCTCTCAGATACGCAGTATTTT. It translates to CASSPTTSLSDTQYF.

This clone was recorded once. J is TRBJ2-7 and V is TRBV5-4, with D possibly matching TRBD2 (5 bases). V shed 2 bases and J shed 6 bases, with 9 bases lying between them. CDR1 and CDR2 (germline): SGHNT, YYREEE (reference sequence). This CDR3 has 12 amino acids. The CDR3, as DNA: TGTGCCAGCAGCTTAGCGGCGTTCGAGCAGTACTTC. Translated, it gives CASSLAAFEQYF.

This clone was counted once. The chain links TRBV25-1 to TRBJ1-3; possible D gene TRBD1, 6 bases. The germline gives CDR1 MGHDK, CDR2 SYGVNS. The ends were cut back, 2 bases at V and 4 bases at J, with 21 bases in the middle. The CDR3 sequence is 18 residues long. DNA for the CDR3: TGTGCCAGCAGTGAAGGACAGACAACACAGCTGGGAGGAAACACCATATATTTT. Its translation: CASSEGQTTQLGGNTIYF.

On this clone itself: Distinct nucleotide sequences in the sample also encode this CDR3. The CDR3 region has the DNA TGTGCCAGCAGCTTAGGGGATAATCAGCCCCAGCATTTT. This sequence encodes CASSLGDNQPQHF. The chain has TRBV7-9 and TRBJ1-5; D gene ambiguous. Germline V CDR1 and CDR2: SEHNR, FQNEAQ (reference sequence). Trimming cost V 1 base and J 4 bases, with 5 bases left between them. The CDR3 loop spans 13 amino acids. Filled out from reference TRBV7-9 and TRBJ1-5, the complete variable domain reads DTGVSQNPRHKITKRGQNVTFRCDPISEHNRLYWYRQTLGQGPEFLTYFQNEAQLEKSRLLSDRFSAERPKGSFSTLEIQRTEQGDSAMYLCASSLGDNQPQHFGDGTRLSIL.

This clone was detected only a few times. Other DNA sequences in the sample encode the same CDR3. The rearrangement uses TRBV5-6 and TRBJ1-3; D is undetermined. The length of the CDR3 is 14 residues. The V end was cut by 4 bases, the J end by 0 bases, with 8 bases between. In germline, CDR1 is SGHDT, CDR2 YYEEEE. CDR3 nucleotide sequence: TGTGCCAGCAGCCTTGGATCCTCTGGAAACACCATATATTTT. Translating gives CASSLGSSGNTIYF.

Note on this clone: Other DNA variants within this sample encode the same CDR3. The chain uses TRBV6-5 and TRBJ2-5; 10 bases map to TRBD2. Per germline, CDR1 MNHEY and CDR2 SVGAGI. The CDR3 has 15 residues. J was trimmed by 4 bases and V by 2 bases; bases with no gene match: 4. As DNA, the CDR3 is TGTGCCAGCAGTTACGGAGCGGGGGGGGCAGAGACCCAGTACTTC. The encoded protein is CASSYGAGGAETQYF.

This clone came up a few times. The chain recombines TRBV28 with TRBJ1-1; D might be TRBD1 (5 bases). The CDR3 consists of 13 residues. The germline gives CDR1 MDHEN, CDR2 SYDVKM. The V end was cut by 6 bases, the J end by 6 bases, with 14 bases between. The CDR3 coding sequence is TGTGCCAGCAGCCGAGGGGATTACCCTGAAGCTTTCTTT. It specifies CASSRGDYPEAFF.

The V and J genes are TRBV28 and TRBJ1-5; maybe TRBD1 (5 bases). CDR3 length: 14 residues. Between the trimmed V and J ends, which lost 5 bases and 2 bases, there was a span of 10 bases. Per the germline V gene, CDR1 is MDHEN and CDR2 is SYDVKM. The CDR3 loop reads CASSTGSGNQPQHF. The CDR3 coding sequence is TGTGCCAGCAGTACAGGATCGGGCAATCAGCCCCAGCATTTT.

Turning to this clone: Other DNA variants within this sample encode the same CDR3. The chain joins TRBV4-1 to TRBJ2-7; 8 positions agree with TRBD1. The CDR3 has 13 residues. With V trimmed by 3 bases and J by 3 bases, 1 base remained unmatched. Germline V gene data show CDR1 as MGHRA and CDR2 as YSYEKL. The DNA of the CDR3 is TGCGCCAGCAGCCAGGGACAGGACTACGAGCAGTACTTC. Protein: CASSQGQDYEQYF.

The chain combines TRBV10-3 with TRBJ2-5; possibly TRBD2 for D (5 bases). The assigned J gene may be wrong: the sequence end matches TRBJ2-7 better. Looked up from germline, CDR1 is ENHRY and CDR2 is SYGVKD. CDR3 length: 14 residues. The CDR3 here is CATRPAAGEYEQYF. The DNA for the CDR3 is TGTGCCACCAGGCCAGCGGCTGGGGAGTACGAGCAGTACTTC.

Comment on this clone: The sample carries other DNA sequences with the same CDR3. The chain has TRBV7-8 and TRBJ2-7; 7 nucleotides align to TRBD1. Germline V CDR1 and CDR2: SGHVS, FQNEAQ. With 1 base clipped from V and 3 bases from J, the junction kept 0 bases outside the gene matches. This CDR3 region has 13 residues. CDR3 in DNA: TGTGCCAGCAGCTTAGGGGACAGCTACGAGCAGTACTTC. Residues: CASSLGDSYEQYF.

The count of this clone is one. The gene calls are TRBV9 and TRBJ2-7; 8 nucleotides align to TRBD1. The V gene end was trimmed by 4 bases and the J gene end by 0 bases; junction bases not matched to a gene: 6. This CDR3 is built from 15 residues. CDR1 is SGDLS, CDR2 YYNGEE, per germline. The CDR3 here is CASSYGQGSSYEQYF. In DNA, the CDR3 is TGTGCCAGCAGCTATGGACAGGGAAGCTCCTACGAGCAGTACTTC.